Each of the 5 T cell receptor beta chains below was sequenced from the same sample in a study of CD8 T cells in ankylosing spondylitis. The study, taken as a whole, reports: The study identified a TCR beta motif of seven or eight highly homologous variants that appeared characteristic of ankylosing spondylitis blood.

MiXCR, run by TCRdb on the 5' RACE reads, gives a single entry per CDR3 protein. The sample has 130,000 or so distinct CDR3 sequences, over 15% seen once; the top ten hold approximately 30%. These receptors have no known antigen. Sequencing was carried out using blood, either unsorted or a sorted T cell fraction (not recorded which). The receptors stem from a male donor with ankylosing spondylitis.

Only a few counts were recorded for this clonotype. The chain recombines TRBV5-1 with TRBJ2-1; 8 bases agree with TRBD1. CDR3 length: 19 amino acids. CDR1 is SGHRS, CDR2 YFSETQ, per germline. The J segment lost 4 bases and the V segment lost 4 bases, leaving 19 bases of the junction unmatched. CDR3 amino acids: CASSLSDRIRGRGYNEQFF. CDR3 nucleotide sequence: TGCGCCAGCAGCCTATCGGACCGCATCAGGGGGCGCGGGTACAATGAGCAGTTCTTC. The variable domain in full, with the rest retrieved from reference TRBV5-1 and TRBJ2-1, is KAGVTQTPRYLIKTRGQQVTLSCSPISGHRSVSWYQQTPGQGLQFLFEYFSETQRNKGNFPGRFSGRQFSNSRSEMNVSTLELGDSALYLCASSLSDRIRGRGYNEQFFGPGTRLTVL.

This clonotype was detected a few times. The CDR3 DNA follows: TGCGCCAGCAGCCAAGCCGCAGGGGGCTACGAGCAGTACTTC. Protein sequence: CASSQAAGGYEQYF. The chain links TRBV4-1 to TRBJ2-7, with 7 bases fitting TRBD1. CDR3 length equals 14 residues. J lost 3 bases, V lost 1 base, and 3 bases had no gene match. The germline V gene has CDR1 MGHRA and CDR2 YSYEKL.

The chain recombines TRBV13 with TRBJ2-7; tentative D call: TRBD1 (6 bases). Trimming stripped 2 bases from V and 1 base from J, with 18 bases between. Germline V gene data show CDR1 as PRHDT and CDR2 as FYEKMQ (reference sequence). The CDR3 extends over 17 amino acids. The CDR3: CASSLNPPGATSYEQYF. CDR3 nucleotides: TGTGCCAGCAGCTTAAACCCACCAGGGGCTACGTCCTACGAGCAGTACTTC.

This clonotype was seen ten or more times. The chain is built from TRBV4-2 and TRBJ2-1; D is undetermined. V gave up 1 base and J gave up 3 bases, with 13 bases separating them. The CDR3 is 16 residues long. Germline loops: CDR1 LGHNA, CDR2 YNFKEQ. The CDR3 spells CASSQVTGPYYNEQFF. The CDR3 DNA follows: TGTGCCAGCAGCCAAGTTACCGGCCCATACTACAATGAGCAGTTCTTC.

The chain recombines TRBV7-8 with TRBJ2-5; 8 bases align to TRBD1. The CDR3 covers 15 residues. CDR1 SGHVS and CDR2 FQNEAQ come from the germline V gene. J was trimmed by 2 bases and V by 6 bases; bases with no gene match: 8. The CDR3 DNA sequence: TGTGCCAGCAGGCCAGACAGGGGTTTACAAGAGACCCAGTACTTC. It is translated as CASRPDRGLQETQYF.